This entry features one T cell receptor (beta chain) sequence. The sample originates from a study of CD8+ T cells in alopecia areata. Treatment of the sample: oral pan-JAK inhibitor, 5-10 mg twice daily. cDNA serving as the sequencing template came from extracted, reverse transcribed RNA. This table comes from immunoSEQ multiplex PCR, and its TCRdb copy is limited to in-frame clones, with some not included. The sample includes 70,000 or so clones, about 30% seen only once; the top ten take about 15%. Germline CDR1 SGDLS, CDR2 YYNGEE. The CDR3 consists of 16 residues. Trimming took 3 bases from V and 6 from J; bases not matched to a gene: 12.

The TCR sequence derives from a human donor with alopecia areata. The chain employs TRBV9 and TRBJ2-1, with 7 bases that match TRBD2. This specimen was CD8+ T cells sorted from blood, taken at week 4, from a patient treated with tofacitinib. CDR3: CASSEPLAGEPNEQFF. In DNA, the CDR3 is TGTGCCAGCAGCGAGCCCCTCGCGGGAGAACCCAATGAGCAGTTCTTC.